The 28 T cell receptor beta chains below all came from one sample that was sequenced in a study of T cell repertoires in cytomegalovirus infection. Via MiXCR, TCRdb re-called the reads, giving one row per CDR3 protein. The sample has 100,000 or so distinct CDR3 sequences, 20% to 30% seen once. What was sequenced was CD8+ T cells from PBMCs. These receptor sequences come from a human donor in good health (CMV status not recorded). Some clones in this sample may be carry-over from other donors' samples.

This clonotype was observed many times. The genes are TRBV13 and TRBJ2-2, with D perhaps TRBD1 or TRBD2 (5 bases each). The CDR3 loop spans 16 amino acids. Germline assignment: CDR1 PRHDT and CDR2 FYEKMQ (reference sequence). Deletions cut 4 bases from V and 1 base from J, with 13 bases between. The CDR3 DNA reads TGTGCCAGCAGCTCAACCGGGACGGTGAACACCGGGGAGCTGTTTTTT. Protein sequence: CASSSTGTVNTGELFF. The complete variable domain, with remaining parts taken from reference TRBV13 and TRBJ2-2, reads AAGVIQSPRHLIKEKRETATLKCYPIPRHDTVYWYQQGPGQDPQFLISFYEKMQSDKGSIPDRFSAQQFSDYHSELNMSSLELGDSALYFCASSSTGTVNTGELFFGEGSRLTVL.

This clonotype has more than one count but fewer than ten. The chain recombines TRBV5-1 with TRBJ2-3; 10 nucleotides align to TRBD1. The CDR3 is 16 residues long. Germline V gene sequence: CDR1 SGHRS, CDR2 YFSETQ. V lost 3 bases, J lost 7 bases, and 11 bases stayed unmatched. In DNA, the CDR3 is TGCGCCAGCAGCTCGCGTCCGGGACAGGGGTTTTATACGCAGTATTTT. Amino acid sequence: CASSSRPGQGFYTQYF. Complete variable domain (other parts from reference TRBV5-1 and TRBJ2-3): KAGVTQTPRYLIKTRGQQVTLSCSPISGHRSVSWYQQTPGQGLQFLFEYFSETQRNKGNFPGRFSGRQFSNSRSEMNVSTLELGDSALYLCASSSRPGQGFYTQYFGPGTRLTVL.

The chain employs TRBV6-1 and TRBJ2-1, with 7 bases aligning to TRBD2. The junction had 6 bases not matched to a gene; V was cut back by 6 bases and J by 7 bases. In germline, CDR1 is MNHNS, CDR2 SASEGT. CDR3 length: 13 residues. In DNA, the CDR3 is TGTGCCAGCAGGGGGAGGGGCGGTAATGAGCAGTTCTTC. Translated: CASRGRGGNEQFF.

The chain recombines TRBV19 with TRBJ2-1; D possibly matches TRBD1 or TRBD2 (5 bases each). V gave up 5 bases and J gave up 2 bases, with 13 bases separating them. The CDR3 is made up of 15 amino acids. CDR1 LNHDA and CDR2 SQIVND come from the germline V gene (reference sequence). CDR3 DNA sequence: TGTGCCAGTAGTGCCCGGGACGGGGCCTACAATGAGCAGTTCTTC. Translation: CASSARDGAYNEQFF.

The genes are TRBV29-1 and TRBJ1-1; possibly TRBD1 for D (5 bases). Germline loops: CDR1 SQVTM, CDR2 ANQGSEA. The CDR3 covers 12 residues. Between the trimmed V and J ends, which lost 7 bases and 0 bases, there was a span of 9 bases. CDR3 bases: TGCAGCGGGGGCCGGATGAACACTGAAGCTTTCTTT. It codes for CSGGRMNTEAFF.

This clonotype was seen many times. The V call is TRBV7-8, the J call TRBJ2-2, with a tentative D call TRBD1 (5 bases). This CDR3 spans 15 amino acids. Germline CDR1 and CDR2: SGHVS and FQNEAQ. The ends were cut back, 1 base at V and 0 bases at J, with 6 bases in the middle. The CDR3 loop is CASSLGQPNTGELFF. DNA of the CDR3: TGTGCCAGCAGCTTAGGACAGCCGAACACCGGGGAGCTGTTTTTT. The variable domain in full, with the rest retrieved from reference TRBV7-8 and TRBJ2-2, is GAGVSQSPRYKVAKRGQDVALRCDPISGHVSLFWYQQALGQGPEFLTYFQNEAQLDKSGLPSDRFFAERPEGSVSTLKIQRTQQEDSAVYLCASSLGQPNTGELFFGEGSRLTVL.

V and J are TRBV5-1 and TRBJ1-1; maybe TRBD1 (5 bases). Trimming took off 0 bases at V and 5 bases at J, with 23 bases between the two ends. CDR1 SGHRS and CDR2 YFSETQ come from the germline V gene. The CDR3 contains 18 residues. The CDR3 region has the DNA TGCGCCAGCAGCTTGGATAGGGAGCCGGGACCCAAAGCTACTGAAGCTTTCTTT. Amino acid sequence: CASSLDREPGPKATEAFF.

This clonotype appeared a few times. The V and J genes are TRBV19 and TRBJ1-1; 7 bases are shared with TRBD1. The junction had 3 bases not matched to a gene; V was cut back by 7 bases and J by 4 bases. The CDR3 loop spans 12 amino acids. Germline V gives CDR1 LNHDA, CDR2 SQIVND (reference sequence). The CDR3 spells CASKTGSTEAFF. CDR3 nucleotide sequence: TGTGCCAGTAAGACAGGGTCCACTGAAGCTTTCTTT.

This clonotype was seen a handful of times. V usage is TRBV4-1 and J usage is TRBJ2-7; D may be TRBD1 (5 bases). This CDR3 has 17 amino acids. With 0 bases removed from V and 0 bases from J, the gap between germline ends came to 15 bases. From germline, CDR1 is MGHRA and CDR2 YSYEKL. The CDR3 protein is CASSQDLGRVSSYEQYF. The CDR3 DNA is TGCGCCAGCAGCCAAGATTTGGGCAGGGTGAGCTCCTACGAGCAGTACTTC.

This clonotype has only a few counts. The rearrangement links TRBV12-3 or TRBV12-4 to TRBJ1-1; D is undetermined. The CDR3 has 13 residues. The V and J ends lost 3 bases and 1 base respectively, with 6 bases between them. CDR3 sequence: CASSFSRNTEAFF. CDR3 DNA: TGTGCCAGCAGTTTTTCAAGGAACACTGAAGCTTTCTTT.

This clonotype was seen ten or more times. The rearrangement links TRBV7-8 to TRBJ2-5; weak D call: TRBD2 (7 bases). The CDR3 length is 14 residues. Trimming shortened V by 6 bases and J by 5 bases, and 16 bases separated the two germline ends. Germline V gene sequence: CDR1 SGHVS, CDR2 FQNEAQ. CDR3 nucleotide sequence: TGTGCCAGCAGTCTCCGGGGGGCTTGGGAGACCCAGTACTTC. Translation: CASSLRGAWETQYF.

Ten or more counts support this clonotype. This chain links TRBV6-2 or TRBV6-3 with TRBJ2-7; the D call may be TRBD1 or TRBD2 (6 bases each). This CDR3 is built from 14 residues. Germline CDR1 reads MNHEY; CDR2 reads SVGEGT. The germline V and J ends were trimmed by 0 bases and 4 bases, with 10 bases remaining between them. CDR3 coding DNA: TGTGCCAGCAGTTACTCCGGGGGCCTTTACGAGCAGTACTTC. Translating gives CASSYSGGLYEQYF.

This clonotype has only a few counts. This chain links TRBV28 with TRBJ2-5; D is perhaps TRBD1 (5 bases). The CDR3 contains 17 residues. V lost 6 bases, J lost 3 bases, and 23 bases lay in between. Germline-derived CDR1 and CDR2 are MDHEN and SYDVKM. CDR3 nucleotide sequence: TGTGCCAGCAGCCTTACCGTAGGGGTAGCACCCGAAGAGACCCAGTACTTC. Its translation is CASSLTVGVAPEETQYF.

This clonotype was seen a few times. The CDR3 here is CASSGGQNQPQHF. The DNA of the CDR3 is TGTGCCAGCAGCGGGGGGCAGAATCAGCCCCAGCATTTT. The genes are TRBV11-2 and TRBJ1-5, with D possibly being TRBD1 (6 bases). Germline values: CDR1 SGHAT, CDR2 FQNNGV. With 5 bases removed from V and 4 bases from J, the gap between germline ends came to 9 bases. CDR3 length equals 13 residues.

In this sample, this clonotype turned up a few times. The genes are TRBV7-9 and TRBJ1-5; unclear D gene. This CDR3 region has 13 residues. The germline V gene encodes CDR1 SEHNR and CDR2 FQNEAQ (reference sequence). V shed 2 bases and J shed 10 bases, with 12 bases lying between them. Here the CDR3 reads CASSLRVEGPQHF. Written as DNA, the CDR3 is TGTGCCAGCAGCTTACGAGTGGAGGGCCCCCAGCATTTT.

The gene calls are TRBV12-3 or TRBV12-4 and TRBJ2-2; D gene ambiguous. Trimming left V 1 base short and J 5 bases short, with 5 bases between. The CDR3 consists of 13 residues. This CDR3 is CASSLDQTGELFF. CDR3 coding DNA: TGTGCCAGCAGTTTAGACCAGACCGGGGAGCTGTTTTTT.

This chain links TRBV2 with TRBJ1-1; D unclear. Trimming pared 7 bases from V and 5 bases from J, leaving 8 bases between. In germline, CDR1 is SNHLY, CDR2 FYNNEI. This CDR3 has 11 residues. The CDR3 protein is CASILGTEAFF. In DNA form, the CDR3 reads TGTGCCAGCATCTTGGGTACTGAAGCTTTCTTT.

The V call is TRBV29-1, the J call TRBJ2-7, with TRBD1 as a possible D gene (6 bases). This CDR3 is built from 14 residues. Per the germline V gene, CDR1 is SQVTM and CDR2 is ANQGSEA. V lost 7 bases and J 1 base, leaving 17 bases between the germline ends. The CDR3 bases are TGCAGCGCCGTCACGACAGGAGGATCCTACGAGCAGTACTTC. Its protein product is CSAVTTGGSYEQYF.

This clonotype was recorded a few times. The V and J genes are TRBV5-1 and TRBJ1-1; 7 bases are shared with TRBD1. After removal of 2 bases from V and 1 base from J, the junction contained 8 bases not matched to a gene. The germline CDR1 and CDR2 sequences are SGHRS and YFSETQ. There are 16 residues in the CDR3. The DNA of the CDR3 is TGCGCCAGCAGCTTCACAGGGGTGGGGACGAACACTGAAGCTTTCTTT. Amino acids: CASSFTGVGTNTEAFF. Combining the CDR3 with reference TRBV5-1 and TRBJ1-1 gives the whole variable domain KAGVTQTPRYLIKTRGQQVTLSCSPISGHRSVSWYQQTPGQGLQFLFEYFSETQRNKGNFPGRFSGRQFSNSRSEMNVSTLELGDSALYLCASSFTGVGTNTEAFFGQGTRLTVV.

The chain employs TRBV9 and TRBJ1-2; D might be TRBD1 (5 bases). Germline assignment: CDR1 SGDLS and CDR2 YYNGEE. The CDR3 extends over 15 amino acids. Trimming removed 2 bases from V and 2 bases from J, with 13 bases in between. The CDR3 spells CASSVSTDSNYGYTF. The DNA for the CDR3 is TGTGCCAGCAGCGTCTCGACCGACAGCAACTATGGCTACACCTTC.

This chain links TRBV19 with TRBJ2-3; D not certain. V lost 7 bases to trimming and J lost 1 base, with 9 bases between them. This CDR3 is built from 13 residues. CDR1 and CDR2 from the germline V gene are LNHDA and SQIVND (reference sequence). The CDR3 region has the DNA TGTGCCAGTAAAAGGGTTCGCACAGATACGCAGTATTTT. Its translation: CASKRVRTDTQYF.

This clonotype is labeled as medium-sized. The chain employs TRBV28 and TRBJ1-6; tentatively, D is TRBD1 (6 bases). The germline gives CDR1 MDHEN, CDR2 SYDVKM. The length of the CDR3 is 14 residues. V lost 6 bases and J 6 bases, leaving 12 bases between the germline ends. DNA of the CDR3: TGTGCCAGCAGGAGACAGGTTTTTAATTCACCCCTCCACTTT. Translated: CASRRQVFNSPLHF.

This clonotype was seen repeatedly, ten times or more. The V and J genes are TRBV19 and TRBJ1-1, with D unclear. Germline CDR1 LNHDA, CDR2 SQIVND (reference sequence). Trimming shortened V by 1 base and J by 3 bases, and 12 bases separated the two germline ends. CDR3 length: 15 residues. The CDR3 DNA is TGTGCCAGTAGTATAGGGATCAATACATACACTGAAGCTTTCTTT. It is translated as CASSIGINTYTEAFF.

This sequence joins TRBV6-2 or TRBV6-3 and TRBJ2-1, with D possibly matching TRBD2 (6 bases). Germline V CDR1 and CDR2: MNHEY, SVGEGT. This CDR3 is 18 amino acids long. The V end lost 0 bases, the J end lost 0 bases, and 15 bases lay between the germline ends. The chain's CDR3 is CASSYSEDSGSSYNEQFF. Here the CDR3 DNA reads TGTGCCAGCAGTTACTCAGAAGATAGCGGCAGCTCCTACAATGAGCAGTTCTTC.

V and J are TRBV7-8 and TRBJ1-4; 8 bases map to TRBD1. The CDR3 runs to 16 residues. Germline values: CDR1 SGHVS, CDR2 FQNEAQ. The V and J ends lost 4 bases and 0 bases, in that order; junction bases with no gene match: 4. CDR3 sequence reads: CASSYGQGPTNEKLFF. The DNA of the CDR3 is TGTGCCAGCAGCTACGGACAGGGCCCAACTAATGAAAAACTGTTTTTT. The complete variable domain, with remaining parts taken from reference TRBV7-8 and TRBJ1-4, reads GAGVSQSPRYKVAKRGQDVALRCDPISGHVSLFWYQQALGQGPEFLTYFQNEAQLDKSGLPSDRFFAERPEGSVSTLKIQRTQQEDSAVYLCASSYGQGPTNEKLFFGSGTQLSVL.

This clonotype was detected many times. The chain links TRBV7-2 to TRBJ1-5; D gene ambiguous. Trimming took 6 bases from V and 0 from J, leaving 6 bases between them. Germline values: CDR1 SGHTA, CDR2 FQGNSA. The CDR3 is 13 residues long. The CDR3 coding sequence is TGTGCCAGCAGTCAGTATAGCAATCAGCCCCAGCATTTT. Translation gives CASSQYSNQPQHF.

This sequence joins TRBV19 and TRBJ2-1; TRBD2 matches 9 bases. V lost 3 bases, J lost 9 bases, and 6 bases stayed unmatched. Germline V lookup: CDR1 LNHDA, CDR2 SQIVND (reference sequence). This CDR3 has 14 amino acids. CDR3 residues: CASSIGAGGFEQFF. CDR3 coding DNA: TGTGCCAGTAGTATCGGAGCGGGGGGCTTTGAGCAGTTCTTC.

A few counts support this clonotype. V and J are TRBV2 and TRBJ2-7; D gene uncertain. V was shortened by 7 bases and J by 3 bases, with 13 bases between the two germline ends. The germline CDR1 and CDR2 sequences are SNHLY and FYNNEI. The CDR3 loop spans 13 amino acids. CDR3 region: CASTGSRIYEQYF. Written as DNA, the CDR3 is TGTGCCAGCACCGGGTCGAGGATCTACGAGCAGTACTTC. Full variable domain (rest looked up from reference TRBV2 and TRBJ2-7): EPEVTQTPSHQVTQMGQEVILRCVPISNHLYFYWYRQILGQKVEFLVSFYNNEISEKSEIFDDQFSVERPDGSNFTLKIRSTKLEDSAMYFCASTGSRIYEQYFGPGTRLTVT.